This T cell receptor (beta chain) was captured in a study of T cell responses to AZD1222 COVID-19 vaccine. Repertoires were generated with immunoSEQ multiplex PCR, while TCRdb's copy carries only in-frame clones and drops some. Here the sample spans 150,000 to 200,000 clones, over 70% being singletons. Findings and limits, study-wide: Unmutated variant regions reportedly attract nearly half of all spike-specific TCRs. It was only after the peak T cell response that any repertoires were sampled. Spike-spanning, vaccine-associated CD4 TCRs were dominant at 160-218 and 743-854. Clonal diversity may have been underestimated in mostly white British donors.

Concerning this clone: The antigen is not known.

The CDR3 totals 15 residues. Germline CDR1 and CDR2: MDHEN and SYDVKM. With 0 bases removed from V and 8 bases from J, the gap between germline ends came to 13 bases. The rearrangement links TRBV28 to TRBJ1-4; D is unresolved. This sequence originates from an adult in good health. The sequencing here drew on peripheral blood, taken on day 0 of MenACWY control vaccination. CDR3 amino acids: CASSLWGSRKEKLFF. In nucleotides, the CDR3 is TGTGCCAGCAGTTTATGGGGGTCGCGGAAAGAAAAACTGTTTTTT.